This passage covers 5 T cell receptor beta chains from one sample sequenced in a study of breast tumors, draining lymph nodes, adjacent tissues (TCRdb year 2016). Lymph node samples came from the axillary draining lymph nodes of breast cancer patients. Library preparation employed multiplex PCR. Data came from an Illumina HiSeq 2000. Using fastp at Q25 and MiXCR, TCRdb reprocessed the public reads and kept productive beta chains. Entries that share a CDR3 protein sequence are merged under the most common genes and DNA. This sample is represented by approximately 190,000 distinct CDR3 sequences; roughly 29% of them were singletons. The top ten hold approximately 4.3% of the sample. Source material: axillary lymph node tissue. These receptors were obtained from a female donor with breast cancer. Some clones in this sample may be carry-over from other donors' samples.

This clonotype was recorded many times. The V and J genes are TRBV15 and TRBJ2-1; 7 nucleotides align to TRBD1. Germline CDR1 is LNHNV and CDR2 is YYDKDF (reference sequence). The CDR3 extends over 15 amino acids. Losses at the gene ends were 0 bases for V and 4 bases for J; bases not matched to a gene: 3. The CDR3 sequence: CATSRDRGTYNEQFF. The CDR3 nucleotides read TGTGCCACCAGCAGAGACAGGGGGACGTACAATGAGCAGTTCTTC.

To note about this clonotype: Just one base apart from a much larger clone, this may be a read error. The chain is built from TRBV5-1 and TRBJ1-5, with D unresolved. Germline V lookup: CDR1 SGHRS, CDR2 YFSETQ. The CDR3 has 15 amino acids. CDR3 DNA sequence: TGCGCCAGCAGCCCAATGGGAGTTAGCAATCGGCCCCAGCATTTT. It specifies CASSPMGVSNRPQHF.

Points on this clonotype: This may be a read error: a much more frequent sequence differs by one nucleotide. V gene TRBV6-2 or TRBV6-3 combines with J gene TRBJ2-7; 7 bases agree with TRBD1. CDR3 length equals 13 residues. V trimming: 6 bases; J trimming: 1 base; junction bases outside the gene matches: 3. CDR1 is MNHEY, CDR2 SVGEGT, per germline. The CDR3 nucleotides read TGTGCCAGCAGGCGACAGGGATCCTACGAGCAGTACTTC. This sequence encodes CASRRQGSYEQYF.

This clonotype was found many times. This chain joins TRBV2 and TRBJ2-2; the D gene is possibly TRBD2 (7 bases). Germline V gene lookup returns CDR1 SNHLY and CDR2 FYNNEI. The CDR3 is 16 residues long. Trimming pared 4 bases from V and 2 bases from J, leaving 14 bases between. DNA of the CDR3: TGTGCCAGCAGTGGGCGCGGGGGCCGTAACACCGGGGAGCTGTTTTTT. Its translation is CASSGRGGRNTGELFF.

This clonotype was seen many times. V and J are TRBV6-5 and TRBJ2-7; 9 nucleotides line up with TRBD2. Germline V lookup: CDR1 MNHEY, CDR2 SVGAGI. This CDR3 has 15 amino acids. The V gene end was trimmed by 4 bases and the J gene end by 0 bases; junction bases not matched to a gene: 4. The CDR3 region has the DNA TGTGCCAGCAGTTCCTTGACTAGCGGCTCCTACGAGCAGTACTTC. This codes for CASSSLTSGSYEQYF.